These T cell receptor beta chains were read from a single sample in a study of human T cells and chemical hapten exposure. Via MiXCR, TCRdb re-called the RACE reads, giving one row per CDR3 protein. The sample yields approximately 80,000 distinct CDR3 sequences, around 7.8% seen once. Sequenced material: whole blood, taken in connection with sensitization to the hapten diphenylcyclopropenone (DPC). The receptors derive from a woman between 25 and 40 years old with alopecia areata. Some clones in this sample may be carry-over from other donors' samples. CDR3s include the opening cysteine and the closing phenylalanine or tryptophan. Fields, in order: CDR3 DNA, CDR3 protein, D gene, clone size, V gene, J gene, CDR3 length. D genes are given only for firm matches. Size is omitted from some rows. Given values are once, few, many or a class for expanded clones.

TGTGCCAGCAGCACCGGGACAGGGACGGCTGGCACAGATACGCAGTATTTT	CASSTGTGTAGTDTQYF	TRBD1	many	TRBV6-2/TRBV6-3	TRBJ2-3	17
TGCGCCAGCAAGGCTCTGGGGGCGGTCCCAGATACGCAGTATTTT	CASKALGAVPDTQYF	-	-	TRBV5-1	TRBJ2-3	15
TGTGCCAGCAGCTTAAGACCGCTTAATTCACCCCTCCACTTT	CASSLRPLNSPLHF	-	few	TRBV7-3	TRBJ1-6	14
TGTGCCAGCAGCTACACCGAGGTGGAGCAGTTCTTC	CASSYTEVEQFF	-	many	TRBV7-9	TRBJ2-1	12
TGTGCCAGCAGACCAAGCGGGGGGGCCTACAATGAGCAGTTCTTC	CASRPSGGAYNEQFF	TRBD2	-	TRBV6-2/TRBV6-3	TRBJ2-1	15
TGTGCCAGCAGCTTAGCGCCCGGGACTTACCGGACGAATGAGCAGTTCTTC	CASSLAPGTYRTNEQFF	-	few	TRBV7-2	TRBJ2-1	17
TGTGCCAGCAGTTTAGGTGCTAGGAATTCACCCCTCCACTTT	CASSLGARNSPLHF	-	few	TRBV12-3/TRBV12-4	TRBJ1-6	14
TGTGCCAGCAGCGCAACAGGGGGCGCGACTCAGCCCCAGCATTTT	CASSATGGATQPQHF	TRBD1	many	TRBV6-2/TRBV6-3	TRBJ1-5	15
TGTGCCAGCACCCAGGGCAGCTTCGGAAATGAAGCTTTCTTT	CASTQGSFGNEAFF	-	few	TRBV12-3/TRBV12-4	TRBJ1-1	14
TGTGCCAGTAGTAGACAAGCGGGGCCAGATACGCAGTATTTT	CASSRQAGPDTQYF	TRBD2	-	TRBV19	TRBJ2-3	14
TGTGCCTCAGAGCTCACAGGGCTTGAAGCTTTCTTT	CASELTGLEAFF	-	-	TRBV7-2	TRBJ1-1	12
TGCGCCAGCAGTGATTTAGCGGGAAAGTACTTC	CASSDLAGKYF	TRBD2	many	TRBV10-2	TRBJ2-7	11
TGTGCCAGCACCGATAACAGGGGGCGCCTCACTGAAGCTTTCTTT	CASTDNRGRLTEAFF	TRBD1	many	TRBV12-3/TRBV12-4	TRBJ1-1	15
TGTGCCAGCGGGGTTGGACAGGCCGCCCCCACTGAAGCTTTCTTT	CASGVGQAAPTEAFF	TRBD1	few	TRBV7-8	TRBJ1-1	15
TGTGCCAGCAGCGGACAGATCTATAATTCACCCCTCCACTTT	CASSGQIYNSPLHF	-	few	TRBV3-1	TRBJ1-6	14
TGTGCCTGGAGTGTACCCGGATACACCATATATTTT	CAWSVPGYTIYF	-	many	TRBV30	TRBJ1-3	12
TGTGCCAGCAGTGAATATGGGGGGCAAAACAATGAGCAGTTCTTC	CASSEYGGQNNEQFF	-	many	TRBV6-1	TRBJ2-1	15
TGCAGCGTTGCAACGGACGGGAAAGATCAGCCCCAGCATTTT	CSVATDGKDQPQHF	-	many	TRBV29-1	TRBJ1-5	14
TGTGCCAGCAGCTTGGGAGGTCCGGGACAGGGCGAGCAGTACTTC	CASSLGGPGQGEQYF	TRBD1	-	TRBV5-4	TRBJ2-7	15
TGCGCCAGCAGCTTGGGGCAGGACAGGGTCAACATTCAGTACTTC	CASSLGQDRVNIQYF	TRBD1	few	TRBV5-1	TRBJ2-4	15
TGTGCCAGCTCACCAGGGGCCAACACTGAAGCTTTCTTT	CASSPGANTEAFF	-	many	TRBV18	TRBJ1-1	13
TGCAGTGCTAGTTCTGCCTATGGCTACACCTTC	CSASSAYGYTF	-	few	TRBV20-1	TRBJ1-2	11
TGTGCCAGCAGCTTATTCGAGGGGGAGACCCAGTACTTC	CASSLFEGETQYF	-	many	TRBV7-2	TRBJ2-5	13
TGCAGTGCTAGAGATTTAGGGAGAAGCAATCAGCCCCAGCATTTT	CSARDLGRSNQPQHF	-	many	TRBV20-1	TRBJ1-5	15
TGTGCCAGCAGTGCCAGCGGGGGGGCGTGGAACACCGGGGAGCTGTTTTTT	CASSASGGAWNTGELFF	TRBD2	many	TRBV6-4	TRBJ2-2	17
TGTGCCAGCAGCCGGGGGGCCCTCCAAGAGACCCAGTACTTC	CASSRGALQETQYF	-	many	TRBV3-1	TRBJ2-5	14
TGTGCCAGCAGCTGGGACGCCGGGACAGAGAAAGTGACCCAGTACTTC	CASSWDAGTEKVTQYF	TRBD1	many	TRBV5-5	TRBJ2-5	16
TGTGCCAGCAGCTTGGTAGATACGCAGTATTTT	CASSLVDTQYF	-	many	TRBV5-5	TRBJ2-3	11
TGTGCCAGCAGCCCTGGTTGGGGGCGAGGCACAGATACGCAGTATTTT	CASSPGWGRGTDTQYF	-	many	TRBV6-6	TRBJ2-3	16
TGCGCCAGCAGCCTGAGACAGGGCCTAGAAGCTTTCTTT	CASSLRQGLEAFF	TRBD1	many	TRBV5-1	TRBJ1-1	13
TGTGCCAGCAGCTTGATCAGGGGCACTGAAGCTTTCTTT	CASSLIRGTEAFF	-	-	TRBV7-2	TRBJ1-1	13
TGTGCCAGCACCCCCTTCGGGGCTAGCACAGATACGCAGTATTTT	CASTPFGASTDTQYF	-	few	TRBV5-4	TRBJ2-3	15
TGCAGCGGAGGACAGGGGTGGAATACTGAAGCTTTCTTT	CSGGQGWNTEAFF	TRBD1	-	TRBV29-1	TRBJ1-1	13
TGTGCCAGCAGCCTGGACGGGGCAGGGCTTTATGGCTACACCTTC	CASSLDGAGLYGYTF	-	-	TRBV12-3/TRBV12-4	TRBJ1-2	15
TGTGCCAGCAGCTTAGAACAGAGGGGCTACACCTTC	CASSLEQRGYTF	-	-	TRBV7-9	TRBJ1-2	12
TGTGCCAGTAGTATCTGGGCTAGCGGGGGGGCAAAAGAGACCCAGTACTTC	CASSIWASGGAKETQYF	TRBD2	-	TRBV19	TRBJ2-5	17
TGTGCCAGCAGTGGACAGGGGCGAGTTAGCAATCAGCCCCAGCATTTT	CASSGQGRVSNQPQHF	TRBD1	few	TRBV6-1	TRBJ1-5	16
TGTGCTAGTGGTGTTATAGGGACAGCCTCTGGAAACACCATATATTTT	CASGVIGTASGNTIYF	TRBD1	-	TRBV12-5	TRBJ1-3	16
TGCGCCAGCAGCTTGGCCGGTACAGGGACCTACAATGAGCAGTTCTTC	CASSLAGTGTYNEQFF	-	many	TRBV5-1	TRBJ2-1	16
TGTGCCAGCTCACCACAGGAAGCAGGGAGTAACACTGAAGCTTTCTTT	CASSPQEAGSNTEAFF	-	-	TRBV18	TRBJ1-1	16
TGTGCCTGGAGTGTTTTGGCGGGGGGGAGGGATGAGCAGTTCTTC	CAWSVLAGGRDEQFF	TRBD2	-	TRBV30	TRBJ2-1	15
TGTGCCAGTAGTATGGAGACAGGGAGCTACAATGAGCAGTTCTTC	CASSMETGSYNEQFF	TRBD1	-	TRBV19	TRBJ2-1	15
TGCAGCGTGGGACAGGGGATTAAGACTGAAGCTTTCTTT	CSVGQGIKTEAFF	TRBD1	many	TRBV29-1	TRBJ1-1	13
TGTGCCACCAGTGATTCACGCAGGACAGATGAAGCTTTCTTT	CATSDSRRTDEAFF	-	many	TRBV24-1	TRBJ1-1	14
TGTGCCAGCAGAGGGACAGCCGGGTCGGGGGAGCTGTTTTTT	CASRGTAGSGELFF	TRBD1	many	TRBV7-6	TRBJ2-2	14
TGTGCCAGCAGTTTCGGACAGCCTGAAGCTTTCTTT	CASSFGQPEAFF	-	-	TRBV11-2	TRBJ1-1	12
TGTGCCAGCAGCTTGAGCGTTAGCACAGATACGCAGTATTTT	CASSLSVSTDTQYF	-	many	TRBV7-9	TRBJ2-3	14
TGTGCCAGCAGCCAAGTCCAGGGTTTGGAGACCCAGTACTTC	CASSQVQGLETQYF	-	many	TRBV3-1	TRBJ2-5	14
TGTGCCACCAGCAGAGAAATTAGCGGGGGCGGTGAGCAGTTCTTC	CATSREISGGGEQFF	TRBD2	many	TRBV15	TRBJ2-1	15
TGTGCCAGCAGCCCCCGCATAGGGTCCAGGCTTAACACAGATACGCAGTATTTT	CASSPRIGSRLNTDTQYF	-	many	TRBV11-2	TRBJ2-3	18
TGTGCCAGCATCCGGGAGCTAGACACAGATACGCAGTATTTT	CASIRELDTDTQYF	-	few	TRBV11-2	TRBJ2-3	14
TGTGCCATCAGAGCCAGCGGGGGGGCGGGCAATGAGCAGTTCTTC	CAIRASGGAGNEQFF	TRBD2	few	TRBV10-3	TRBJ2-1	15
TGTGCCAGCCGACTAGCGGGGGGGCCCGATACGCAGTATTTT	CASRLAGGPDTQYF	TRBD2	few	TRBV7-2	TRBJ2-3	14
TGCGCCAGCAGCCCGGGGACAGAACTTGGAAACACCATATATTTT	CASSPGTELGNTIYF	TRBD1	-	TRBV5-1	TRBJ1-3	15
TGTGCCAGCAGCTTCTCGGGACTAGCGGTCATGTATGGAGCACAAGAGACCCAGTACTTC	CASSFSGLAVMYGAQETQYF	TRBD2	-	TRBV7-9	TRBJ2-5	20
TGTGCCAGTAGTCCAGACCGCAGGTTAAATCAGCCCCAGCATTTT	CASSPDRRLNQPQHF	-	-	TRBV19	TRBJ1-5	15
TGTGCCAGCAGCTTGCCAGGGGGCGCGTACGAGCAGTACTTC	CASSLPGGAYEQYF	TRBD1	-	TRBV7-2	TRBJ2-7	14
TGCAGCGTTGAGAGAGGGTTTGGAAACACCATATATTTT	CSVERGFGNTIYF	-	-	TRBV29-1	TRBJ1-3	13
TGCAGCGTTGAAGCCCCCCGGGCCTTCATGAACACTGAAGCTTTCTTT	CSVEAPRAFMNTEAFF	-	many	TRBV29-1	TRBJ1-1	16
TGTGCCAGCAGTGACGGCCGTAGGGGAAATCAGCCCCAGCATTTT	CASSDGRRGNQPQHF	-	-	TRBV2	TRBJ1-5	15